The following is a TCR beta chain sequence with its context. These data originate in a study of blood T cell repertoires in COVID-19. With 8 bases clipped from V and 0 bases from J, the junction kept 7 bases outside the gene matches. Germline V gene data show CDR1 as MGHDK and CDR2 as SYGVNS. This CDR3 has 15 amino acids. The authors' processing: Amplification of reference gene primers was used by the study to estimate nucleated cell counts. Data came from immunoSEQ multiplex PCR; TCRdb stores just in-frame clones and leaves some out. Clone size and the V and J calls come from that table; the DNA yielded D and trimming. The sample shows roughly 100,000 clones, around 86% of them seen only once.

The TCR originated in a man aged 50 to 60 with acute or convalescent COVID-19. V usage is TRBV25-1 and J usage is TRBJ2-5, with 9 bases aligning to TRBD2. The sample was peripheral blood. The CDR3 sequence: CASSRAGGYQETQYF. Written as DNA, the CDR3 is TGTGCCAGCTCTAGGGCGGGAGGGTACCAAGAGACCCAGTACTTC.